These 26 T cell receptor beta chains were sequenced from one sample in a study of control samples from healthy donors and cancer patients (TCRdb year 2020). The library was prepared using the immunoSEQ multiplex PCR assay. Entries here come from immuneACCESS through TCRdb and include only in-frame sequences with V and J called. Some clones fail to appear in such tables; in the studies checked, an unresolved V gene covers under half of the shortfall, and the cause of the remainder is unknown. Recorded for this sample are fewer than 95,000 clones; around 81% of them occurred a single time. Of the sample, roughly 18% falls within the top ten clones. The source material was blood. The receptors originated from a young man in good health.

J is TRBJ1-3 and V is TRBV21-1; TRBD1 was called by the table and not checked on the DNA. TRBV21-1 counts as a pseudogene. The CDR3 is 16 residues long. As DNA, the CDR3 is TGTGCCAGCAGCAAAAATCTAACAGGTCTGTGCGTCACCATATATTTT. This gives the protein CASSKNLTGLCVTIYF.

This rearrangement joins TRBV19 to TRBJ1-2; no clear D gene. CDR1 is LNHDA and CDR2 is SQIVND in the germline V gene (reference sequence). The CDR3 is 12 residues long. V gave up 7 bases and J gave up 5 bases, with 11 bases separating them. CDR3 bases: TGTGCCAGTACTGAGAATTATTATGGCTACACCTTC. Protein product: CASTENYYGYTF.

The chain joins TRBV20-1 to TRBJ2-1; D gene uncertain. This CDR3 spans 11 amino acids. Trimming stripped 5 bases from V and 7 bases from J, with 9 bases between. From germline, CDR1 is DFQATT and CDR2 SNEGSKA (reference sequence). The DNA for the CDR3 is TGCAGTGCTTGGACCGGGAATGAGCAGTTCTTC. Protein sequence: CSAWTGNEQFF.

By share, this clone counts as hyperexpanded. The chain uses TRBV6-5 and TRBJ1-5; D is possibly TRBD1 (6 bases). CDR1 and CDR2 from the germline V gene are MNHEY and SVGAGI. The CDR3 extends over 13 amino acids. Trimming took off 8 bases at V and 8 bases at J, with 16 bases between the two ends. The CDR3 protein is CASGGGRSEPQHF. The CDR3 bases are TGTGCCAGCGGGGGGGGCCGTAGTGAGCCCCAGCATTTT.

The chain uses TRBV18 and TRBJ1-4; D is unclear. Trimming stripped 3 bases from V and 3 bases from J, with 5 bases between. Germline CDR1 and CDR2: KGHSH and LQKENI. The CDR3 sequence is 13 residues long. CDR3 in amino acids: CASSPRANEKLFF. DNA of the CDR3: TGTGCCAGCTCACCGCGCGCTAATGAAAAACTGTTTTTT.

V gene TRBV28 combines with J gene TRBJ1-6, with TRBD1 matching 8 bases. CDR3 length: 17 amino acids. Germline V lookup: CDR1 MDHEN, CDR2 SYDVKM. Unmatched junction bases numbered 8, after V lost 1 base and J lost 6 bases. The CDR3: CASSLFKQGGPNSPLHF. In DNA, the CDR3 is TGTGCCAGCAGTTTATTTAAACAGGGGGGGCCTAATTCACCCCTCCACTTT.

The rearrangement joins TRBV12-3 or TRBV12-4 to TRBJ2-3; TRBD2 matches 9 bases. V lost 6 bases to trimming and J lost 11 bases; unmatched junction nucleotides: 3. The CDR3 is made up of 11 amino acids. The CDR3 protein is CASSKAGGQYF. The CDR3 DNA reads as TGTGCCAGCAGCAAAGCGGGGGGGCAGTATTTT.

The chain employs TRBV12-3 or TRBV12-4 and TRBJ2-7; the D is unclear. Trimming removed 6 bases at V and 0 bases at J, with 3 bases between. This CDR3 spans 11 amino acids. CDR3 in DNA: TGTGCCAGCAGCAACTCCTACGAGCAGTACTTC. Its translation: CASSNSYEQYF.

This clone was seen a few times. The chain links TRBV20-1 to TRBJ1-2; no definite D call. The CDR3 is made up of 11 amino acids. The germline V gene has CDR1 DFQATT and CDR2 SNEGSKA (reference sequence). Trimming left V 5 bases short and J 6 bases short, with 10 bases between. The CDR3 loop reads CSASRWDGYTF. As DNA, the CDR3 is TGCAGTGCTTCTAGGTGGGATGGCTACACCTTC.

The chain recombines TRBV3-1 (or the pseudogene TRBV3-2) with TRBJ1-3; D remains ambiguous. V was clipped by 5 bases and J by 0 bases, with 14 bases between them. The CDR3 extends over 16 amino acids. Germline CDR1 and CDR2: LGHDT and YNNKEL (reference sequence). CDR3 nucleotide sequence: TGTGCCAGCAGCGGGCGGACGGGTCACTCTGGAAACACCATATATTTT. Translating it yields CASSGRTGHSGNTIYF.

The rearrangement uses TRBV6-6 and TRBJ1-5; D gene unclear. V lost 6 bases and J 6 bases, leaving 12 bases between the germline ends. Per the germline V gene, CDR1 is MNHNY and CDR2 is SVGAGI (reference sequence). This CDR3 is 13 amino acids long. The CDR3 DNA follows: TGTGCCAGCAGGCAGGCCCGGGGTCAGCCCCAGCATTTT. Residues: CASRQARGQPQHF.

CDR3 sequence reads: CAWSHLDRDYEQYF. DNA of the CDR3: TGTGCCTGGAGCCACTTAGACAGGGACTACGAGCAGTACTTC. The chain has TRBV30 and TRBJ2-7; 7 bases are shared with TRBD1. The germline V gene encodes CDR1 GTSNPN and CDR2 SVGIG (reference sequence). The CDR3 totals 14 residues. V gave up 3 bases and J gave up 3 bases; unmatched junction bases: 8.

The chain has TRBV6-1 and TRBJ1-1; TRBD1 is a possible D gene (5 bases). The V end lost 0 bases, the J end lost 10 bases, and 9 bases lay between the germline ends. From germline, CDR1 is MNHNS and CDR2 SASEGT. This CDR3 region has 12 residues. Here the CDR3 reads CASSEAGGRAFF. CDR3 in DNA: TGTGCCAGCAGTGAAGCTGGGGGTCGAGCTTTCTTT.

This clone was found a few times. This chain connects TRBV19 to TRBJ1-1; weak D call: TRBD1 (5 bases). V lost 7 bases to trimming and J lost 8 bases, with 14 bases between them. CDR3 length equals 12 residues. Per germline, CDR1 LNHDA and CDR2 SQIVND (reference sequence). This chain's CDR3 is CASNIGTVEAFF. For the CDR3, the DNA is TGTGCCAGTAACATCGGGACTGTCGAAGCTTTCTTT.

The CDR3 DNA reads as TGCGCCAGCAGCCTCCCCCCAGCGGGCGAGCAGTACTTC. Its translation: CASSLPPAGEQYF. V usage is TRBV4-1 and J usage is TRBJ2-7, with D possibly matching TRBD2 (6 bases). Trimming shortened V by 4 bases and J by 6 bases, and 13 bases separated the two germline ends. Germline V CDR1 and CDR2: MGHRA, YSYEKL. This CDR3 spans 13 amino acids.

V is TRBV7-2 and J is TRBJ2-7; 12 bases are a match to TRBD2. In germline, CDR1 is SGHTA, CDR2 FQGNSA. J was trimmed by 3 bases and V by 5 bases; bases with no gene match: 5. The CDR3 loop spans 15 amino acids. This chain's CDR3 is CASSGTSGGFYEQYF. CDR3 in DNA: TGTGCCAGCAGCGGTACTAGCGGGGGGTTCTACGAGCAGTACTTC.

This clone occurred once. The CDR3 protein is CASSQGHHNEQFF. The DNA of the CDR3 is TGTGCCAGCAGCCAGGGACACCACAATGAGCAGTTCTTC. The rearrangement uses TRBV14 and TRBJ2-1; a weak D match, TRBD1 (6 bases). CDR3 size: 13 residues. The ends were cut back, 3 bases at V and 5 bases at J, with 8 bases in the middle. The germline V gene encodes CDR1 SGHDN and CDR2 FVKESK. Based on the CDR3 plus reference TRBV14 and TRBJ2-1, the full variable domain is EAGVTQFPSHSVIEKGQTVTLRCDPISGHDNLYWYRRVMGKEIKFLLHFVKESKQDESGMPNNRFLAERTGGTYSTLKVQPAELEDSGVYFCASSQGHHNEQFFGPGTRLTVL.

The chain has TRBV30 and TRBJ2-3; unclear D gene. The germline V and J ends were trimmed by 5 bases and 2 bases, with 11 bases remaining between them. The CDR3 has 13 amino acids. CDR1 GTSNPN and CDR2 SVGIG come from the germline V gene (reference sequence). CDR3 amino acids: CAWDGRHTDTQYF. For the CDR3, the DNA is TGTGCCTGGGACGGACGGCACACAGATACGCAGTATTTT.

This rearrangement joins TRBV19 to TRBJ2-6; D may be TRBD2 (6 bases). Trimming stripped 4 bases from V and 1 base from J, with 17 bases between. Germline values: CDR1 LNHDA, CDR2 SQIVND (reference sequence). This CDR3 spans 18 amino acids. CDR3 amino acids: CASSRRGTDLSGANVLTF. CDR3 DNA: TGTGCCAGTAGTAGACGGGGGACGGACCTTTCTGGGGCCAACGTCCTGACTTTC.

The chain combines TRBV7-3 with TRBJ2-1; TRBD1 matches 9 bases. J gave up 10 bases and V 5 bases, and 12 bases lay outside the gene matches. Germline CDR1 SGHTA, CDR2 FQGTGA. CDR3 length equals 15 residues. The CDR3 DNA is TGTGCCAGCAGCGCCGGGACAGGGCCCCGGTCGGAGCAGTTCTTC. The encoded protein is CASSAGTGPRSEQFF.

The chain combines TRBV21-1 with TRBJ1-1. TRBV21-1 is shown as a pseudogene. The CDR3 is made up of 11 amino acids. The CDR3 DNA reads TGTGCCAGCCGGACACGGCGGGGAGCTTTCTTT. Translated, it gives CASRTRRGAFF.

This chain uses TRBV12-3 or TRBV12-4 with TRBJ1-2, with no clear D. This CDR3 comprises 12 residues. Trimming left V 3 bases short and J 5 bases short, with 7 bases between. The CDR3 nucleotides are TGTGCCAGCAGTTTTAACGGGTATGGCTACACCTTC. This encodes CASSFNGYGYTF.

The chain links TRBV28 to TRBJ2-7, with D possibly TRBD1 on 5 matching bases. The CDR3 sequence is 13 residues long. The V end lost 3 bases, the J end lost 0 bases, and 6 bases lay between the germline ends. Germline CDR1 and CDR2: MDHEN and SYDVKM. CDR3 nucleotide sequence: TGTGCCAGCAGTTTCGACAGCTCCTACGAGCAGTACTTC. This codes for CASSFDSSYEQYF.

The chain uses TRBV6-5 and TRBJ2-5, with D perhaps TRBD2 (5 bases). The V end was cut by 5 bases, the J end by 5 bases, with 12 bases between. Germline lookup yields CDR1 MNHEY and CDR2 SVGAGI. There are 13 residues in the CDR3. The DNA for the CDR3 is TGTGCCAGCAGTCCGTCGTGGAGGGAGACCCAGTACTTC. It translates to CASSPSWRETQYF.

The chain recombines TRBV10-2 with TRBJ1-1, with D possibly being TRBD1 (5 bases). This CDR3 has 16 residues. Germline V gives CDR1 WSHSY, CDR2 SAAADI. V was shortened by 7 bases and J by 1 base, with 19 bases between the two germline ends. The CDR3 sequence is CASMPPQGRGNTEAFF. In DNA, the CDR3 is TGCGCCAGCATGCCGCCGCAGGGTCGCGGGAACACTGAAGCTTTCTTT.

CDR3 in DNA: TGCAGCGTTGACAGCAACACTGAAGCTTTCTTT. Translated: CSVDSNTEAFF. The chain combines TRBV29-1 with TRBJ1-1; D is uncertain. Germline V CDR1 and CDR2: SQVTM, ANQGSEA. V was shortened by 3 bases and J by 2 bases, with 4 bases between the two germline ends. CDR3 size: 11 residues.